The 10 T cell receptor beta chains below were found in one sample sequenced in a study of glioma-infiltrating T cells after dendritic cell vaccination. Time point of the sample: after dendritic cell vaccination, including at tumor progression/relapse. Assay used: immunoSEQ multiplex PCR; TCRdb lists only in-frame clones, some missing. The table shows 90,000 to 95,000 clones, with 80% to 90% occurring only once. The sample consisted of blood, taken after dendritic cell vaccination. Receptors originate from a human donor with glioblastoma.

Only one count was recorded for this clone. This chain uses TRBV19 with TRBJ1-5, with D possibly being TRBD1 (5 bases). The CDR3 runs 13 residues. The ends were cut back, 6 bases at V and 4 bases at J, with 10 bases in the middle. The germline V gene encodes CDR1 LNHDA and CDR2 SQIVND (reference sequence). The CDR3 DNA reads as TGTGCCAGTAGGAAACAGGAAAATCAGCCCCAGCATTTT. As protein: CASRKQENQPQHF.

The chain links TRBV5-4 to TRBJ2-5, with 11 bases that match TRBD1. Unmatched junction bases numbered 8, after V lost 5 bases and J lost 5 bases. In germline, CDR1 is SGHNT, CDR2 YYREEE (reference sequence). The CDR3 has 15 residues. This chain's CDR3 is CASSSRGQGGETQYF. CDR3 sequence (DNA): TGTGCCAGCAGTTCGAGGGGACAGGGGGGGGAGACCCAGTACTTC.

The CDR3 loop reads CASSDGGGARTGELFF. In DNA form, the CDR3 reads TGTGCCAGCAGCGATGGCGGGGGGGCGCGGACCGGGGAGCTGTTTTTT. The gene calls are TRBV9 and TRBJ2-2; TRBD2 aligns across 9 bases. V lost 3 bases and J lost 5; bases outside the gene matches: 8. The germline gives CDR1 SGDLS, CDR2 YYNGEE. This CDR3 contains 16 residues.

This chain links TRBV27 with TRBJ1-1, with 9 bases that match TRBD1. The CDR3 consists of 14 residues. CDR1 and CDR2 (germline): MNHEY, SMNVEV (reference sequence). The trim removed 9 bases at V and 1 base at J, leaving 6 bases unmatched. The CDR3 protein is CARRDRETNTEAFF. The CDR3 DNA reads TGTGCCAGGAGGGACAGGGAGACGAACACTGAAGCTTTCTTT.

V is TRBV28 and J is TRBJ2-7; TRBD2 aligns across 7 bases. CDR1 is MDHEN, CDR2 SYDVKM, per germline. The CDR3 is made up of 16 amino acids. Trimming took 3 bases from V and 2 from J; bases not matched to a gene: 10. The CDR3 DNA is TGTGCCAGCAGTTTTAGTCTAGCGGCCCTAACCTACGAGCAGTACGTC. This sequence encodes CASSFSLAALTYEQYV.

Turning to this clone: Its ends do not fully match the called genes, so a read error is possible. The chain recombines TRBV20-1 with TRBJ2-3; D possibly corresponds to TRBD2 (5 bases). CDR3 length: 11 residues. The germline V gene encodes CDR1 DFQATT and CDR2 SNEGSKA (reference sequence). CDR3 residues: CSAREGQRKSF. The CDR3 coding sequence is TGCAGTGCTAGAGAAGGGCAGCGGAAGAGTTTT.

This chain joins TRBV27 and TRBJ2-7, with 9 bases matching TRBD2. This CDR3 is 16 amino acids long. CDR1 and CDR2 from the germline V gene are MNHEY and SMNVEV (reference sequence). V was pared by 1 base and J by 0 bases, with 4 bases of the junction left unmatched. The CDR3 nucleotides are TGTGCCAGCAGTTTATGGGGGCGGGGGGGCTCCTACGAGCAGTACTTC. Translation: CASSLWGRGGSYEQYF.

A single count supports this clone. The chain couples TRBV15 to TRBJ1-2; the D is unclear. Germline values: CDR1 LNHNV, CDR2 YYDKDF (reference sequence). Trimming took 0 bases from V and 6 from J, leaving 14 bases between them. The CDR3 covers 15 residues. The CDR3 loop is CATSRDLVVENGYTF. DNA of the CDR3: TGTGCCACCAGCAGAGATTTGGTCGTGGAGAATGGCTACACCTTC.

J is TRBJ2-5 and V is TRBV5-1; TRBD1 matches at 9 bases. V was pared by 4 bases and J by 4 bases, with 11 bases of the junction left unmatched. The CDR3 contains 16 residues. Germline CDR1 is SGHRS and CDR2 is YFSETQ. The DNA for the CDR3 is TGCGCCAGCAGCAGGGGGGACAGGGAAGGAGTAGAGACCCAGTACTTC. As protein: CASSRGDREGVETQYF.

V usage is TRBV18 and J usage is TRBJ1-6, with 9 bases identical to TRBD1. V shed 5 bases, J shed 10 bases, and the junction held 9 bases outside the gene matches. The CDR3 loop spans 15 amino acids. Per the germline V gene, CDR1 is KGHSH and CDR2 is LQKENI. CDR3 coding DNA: TGTGCCAGCTCAGGACGGGACAGGGTAAGGTCACCCCTCCACTTT. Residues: CASSGRDRVRSPLHF. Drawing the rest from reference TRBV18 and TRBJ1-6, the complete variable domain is NAGVMQNPRHLVRRRGQEARLRCSPMKGHSHVYWYRQLPEEGLKFMVYLQKENIIDESGMPKERFSAEFPKEGPSILRIQQVVRGDSAAYFCASSGRDRVRSPLHFGNGTRLTVT.